A selection of T cell receptor beta chains follows, all from one sample in a study of CD8+CD57+ T cells in acquired aplastic anemia. TCRdb passed the reads through MiXCR, listing each CDR3 protein once. The sample holds 150,000 to 200,000 distinct CDR3 sequences, 40% to 60% seen once. Sequencing used sorted CD4+, CD8+, or CD8+CD57+ T cells (not recorded which) from PBMCs. All receptors derive from a human donor with aplastic anemia. CDR3s include the opening cysteine and the closing phenylalanine or tryptophan. A D gene is named only where the DNA matches it firmly. The size field is filled for only some rows; it gives once, few, many or a size class.

>.|TRBJ2-1|TRBV29-1|.
CSVPDKSNNEQFF
TGCAGCGTTCCGGATAAATCTAACAATGAGCAGTTCTTC
>many|TRBJ2-7|TRBV15|.
CATSRWGETLSTSYEQYF
TGTGCCACCAGCAGATGGGGGGAAACTCTCTCAACATCCTACGAGCAGTACTTC
>many|TRBJ1-1|TRBV7-6|TRBD1
CASSSEPTGEINTEAFF
TGTGCCAGCAGCTCTGAACCGACAGGGGAAATAAACACTGAAGCTTTCTTT
>many|TRBJ2-1|TRBV7-9|.
CASSLVVGYNEQFF
TGTGCCAGCAGCTTAGTAGTGGGGTACAATGAGCAGTTCTTC
>many|TRBJ1-5|TRBV24-1|.
CATSEDDSHFQHF
TGTGCCACCAGTGAGGATGACAGCCACTTCCAGCATTTT
>.|TRBJ1-6|TRBV19|.
CASSKGPGTNSPLHF
TGTGCCAGTAGTAAGGGTCCAGGCACCAATTCACCCCTCCACTTT
>once|TRBJ2-1|TRBV7-9|.
CASSLEGGRFF
TGTGCCAGCAGCTTAGAGGGCGGTCGGTTCTTC
>.|TRBJ1-1|TRBV2|TRBD1
CASSEARDRVNPEAFF
TGTGCCAGCAGTGAAGCCAGGGACAGGGTGAACCCTGAAGCTTTCTTT
>many|TRBJ2-3|TRBV7-9|TRBD1
CASTDRDHTDTQYF
TGTGCCAGCACGGACAGGGATCATACAGATACGCAGTATTTT
>many|TRBJ2-1|TRBV20-1|TRBD1
CSARTGVSYNEQFF
TGCAGTGCTCGAACAGGGGTTTCCTACAATGAGCAGTTCTTC
>few|TRBJ2-1|TRBV7-9|.
CASSKMTNPINEQFF
TGTGCCAGCAGTAAGATGACTAACCCTATTAATGAGCAGTTCTTC
>many|TRBJ2-7|TRBV30|.
CAWSLTAYEQYF
TGTGCCTGGAGTCTTACAGCTTACGAGCAGTACTTC
>many|TRBJ2-5|TRBV29-1|.
CSGHLWEEGREETQYF
TGCAGCGGCCACCTATGGGAGGAGGGCCGGGAGGAGACCCAGTACTTC
>many|TRBJ1-6|TRBV11-3|.
CASSFGVEDNSPLHF
TGTGCCAGCAGCTTTGGGGTTGAGGATAATTCACCCCTCCACTTT
>.|TRBJ1-5|TRBV19|TRBD1
CASSIAVGGPQHF
TGTGCCAGTAGTATAGCGGTAGGGGGCCCCCAGCATTTT
>.|TRBJ2-7|TRBV7-2|.
CASSLELSYEQYF
TGTGCCAGCAGCTTAGAGCTTTCCTACGAGCAGTACTTC
>.|TRBJ2-3|TRBV24-1|.
CATSDPEPVGTDTQYF
TGTGCCACCAGTGACCCGGAGCCGGTAGGGACAGATACGCAGTATTTT
>.|TRBJ2-1|TRBV2|TRBD2
CASRARLAGSSYNEQFF
TGTGCCAGCAGAGCTCGACTAGCGGGGAGCTCCTACAATGAGCAGTTCTTC
>.|TRBJ1-5|TRBV5-1|.
CASSLAGQGGQPQHF
TGCGCCAGCAGCTTGGCCGGGCAGGGAGGGCAGCCCCAGCATTTT
>.|TRBJ2-6|TRBV19|.
CASRQRSGANVLTF
TGTGCCAGTAGACAGCGTTCTGGGGCCAACGTCCTGACTTTC
>.|TRBJ2-5|TRBV7-3|.
CASAARGQETQYF
TGTGCCAGCGCCGCGAGGGGTCAAGAGACCCAGTACTTC
>few|TRBJ2-3|TRBV7-7|.
CASSELRTDTQYF
TGTGCCAGCAGCGAACTCCGCACAGATACGCAGTATTTT
>many|TRBJ1-4|TRBV7-9|.
CASSSFRDGTNEKLFF
TGTGCCAGCAGCTCTTTCCGGGACGGAACTAATGAAAAACTGTTTTTT
>many|TRBJ2-7|TRBV6-1|TRBD1
CASSRRQGEPYEQYF
TGTGCCAGCAGCCGGCGACAGGGGGAACCCTACGAGCAGTACTTC
>many|TRBJ1-2|TRBV19|.
CASSVQVWDGYTF
TGTGCCAGTAGTGTACAGGTTTGGGATGGCTACACCTTC
>.|TRBJ2-7|TRBV24-1|.
CATSDLRDGNEQYF
TGTGCCACCAGTGACCTCAGGGATGGCAACGAGCAGTACTTC
>many|TRBJ1-2|TRBV19|TRBD1
CASSWGQGINYGYTF
TGTGCCAGTAGTTGGGGACAGGGGATAAACTATGGCTACACCTTC